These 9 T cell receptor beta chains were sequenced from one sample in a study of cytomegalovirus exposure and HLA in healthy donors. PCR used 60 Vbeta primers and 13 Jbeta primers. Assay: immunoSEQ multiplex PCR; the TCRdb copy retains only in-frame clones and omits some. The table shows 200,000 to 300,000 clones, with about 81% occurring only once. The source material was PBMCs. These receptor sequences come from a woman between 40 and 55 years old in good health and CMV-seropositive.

Here the CDR3 DNA reads TGTGCCAGCAGCTTATCCGCGGGCGAGCAGTACTTC. Encoded protein: CASSLSAGEQYF. The V call is TRBV7-8, the J call TRBJ2-7; a possible D gene is TRBD2 (5 bases). Trimming pared 2 bases from V and 6 bases from J, leaving 8 bases between. Germline CDR1 is SGHVS and CDR2 is FQNEAQ. This CDR3 has 12 amino acids.

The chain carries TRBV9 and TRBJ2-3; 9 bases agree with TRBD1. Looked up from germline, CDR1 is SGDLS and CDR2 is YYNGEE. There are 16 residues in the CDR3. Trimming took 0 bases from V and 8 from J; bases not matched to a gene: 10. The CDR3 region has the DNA TGTGCCAGCAGCGTAGGACAGGGGGAAGTAGCTGGTACGCAGTATTTT. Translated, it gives CASSVGQGEVAGTQYF.

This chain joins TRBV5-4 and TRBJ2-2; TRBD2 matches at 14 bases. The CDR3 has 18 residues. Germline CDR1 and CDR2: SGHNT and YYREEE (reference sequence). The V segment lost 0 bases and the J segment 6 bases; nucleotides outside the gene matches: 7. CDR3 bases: TGTGCCAGCAGCTTGGGGCCCAGGACTAGCGGGAGGCCCGGGGAGCTGTTTTTT. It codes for CASSLGPRTSGRPGELFF.

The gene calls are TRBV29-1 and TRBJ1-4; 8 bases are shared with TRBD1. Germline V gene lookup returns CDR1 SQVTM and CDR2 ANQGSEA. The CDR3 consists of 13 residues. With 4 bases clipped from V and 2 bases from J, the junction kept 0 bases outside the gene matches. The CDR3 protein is CSVGQGTNEKLFF. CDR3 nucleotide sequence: TGCAGCGTTGGACAGGGGACTAATGAAAAACTGTTTTTT.

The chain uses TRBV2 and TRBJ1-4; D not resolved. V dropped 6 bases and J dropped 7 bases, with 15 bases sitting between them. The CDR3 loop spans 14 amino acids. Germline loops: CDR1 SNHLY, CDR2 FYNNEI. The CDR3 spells CASRVEALGEKLFF. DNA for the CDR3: TGTGCCAGCAGGGTGGAGGCCTTAGGTGAAAAACTGTTTTTT.

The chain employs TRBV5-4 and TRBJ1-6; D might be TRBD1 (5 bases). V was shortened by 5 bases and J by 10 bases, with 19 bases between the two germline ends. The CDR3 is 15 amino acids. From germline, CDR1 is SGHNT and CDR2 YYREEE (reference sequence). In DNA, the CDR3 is TGTGCCAGCAGAACCACCGGGACTCAGGGATCACCCCTCCACTTT. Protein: CASRTTGTQGSPLHF.

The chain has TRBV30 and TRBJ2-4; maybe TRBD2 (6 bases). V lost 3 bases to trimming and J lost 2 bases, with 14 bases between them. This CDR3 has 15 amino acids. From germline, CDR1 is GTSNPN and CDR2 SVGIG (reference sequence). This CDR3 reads CAWSRGKFSKNIQYF. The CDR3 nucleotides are TGTGCCTGGAGCCGGGGGAAGTTTTCCAAAAACATTCAGTACTTC.

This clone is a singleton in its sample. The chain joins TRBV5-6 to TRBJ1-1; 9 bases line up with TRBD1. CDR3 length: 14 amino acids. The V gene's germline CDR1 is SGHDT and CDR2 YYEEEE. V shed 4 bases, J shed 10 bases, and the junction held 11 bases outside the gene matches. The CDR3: CASSMRPGQGGAFF. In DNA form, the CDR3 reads TGTGCCAGCAGCATGCGACCGGGACAGGGTGGAGCTTTCTTT.

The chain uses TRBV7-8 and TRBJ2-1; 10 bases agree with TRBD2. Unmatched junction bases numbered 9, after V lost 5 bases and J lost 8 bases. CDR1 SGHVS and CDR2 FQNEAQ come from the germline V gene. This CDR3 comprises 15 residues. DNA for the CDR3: TGTGCCAGCAGCCCAAGCGGGGGGGCGCTTGATGAGCAGTTCTTC. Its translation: CASSPSGGALDEQFF. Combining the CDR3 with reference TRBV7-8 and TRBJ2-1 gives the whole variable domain GAGVSQSPRYKVAKRGQDVALRCDPISGHVSLFWYQQALGQGPEFLTYFQNEAQLDKSGLPSDRFFAERPEGSVSTLKIQRTQQEDSAVYLCASSPSGGALDEQFFGPGTRLTVL.